This TCR beta chain was found in a study of cytomegalovirus exposure and HLA in healthy donors. Study findings and constraints: The majority of TCR sequences were rare, yet some public TCRs appeared in many donors. The classifier reportedly diagnosed cytomegalovirus status with high sensitivity and specificity.

The repertoire was sequenced with immunoSEQ multiplex PCR; TCRdb's copy has only in-frame clones and lacks some. The sample shows more than 140,000 clones, around 90% of them seen only once. On this clone itself: The target antigen is unknown.

Sequenced: PBMCs. The sequence came from a woman aged 18-35 years in good health and CMV-seropositive.

The CDR3 sequence: CASSPAVGSSTEAFF. The CDR3 coding sequence is TGTGCCAGCAGCCCTGCGGTAGGATCTTCCACTGAAGCTTTCTTT. The rearrangement links TRBV9 to TRBJ1-1; D gene ambiguous. V lost 4 bases to trimming and J lost 4 bases, with 17 bases between them. The CDR3 length is 15 residues. Germline CDR1 and CDR2: SGDLS and YYNGEE.